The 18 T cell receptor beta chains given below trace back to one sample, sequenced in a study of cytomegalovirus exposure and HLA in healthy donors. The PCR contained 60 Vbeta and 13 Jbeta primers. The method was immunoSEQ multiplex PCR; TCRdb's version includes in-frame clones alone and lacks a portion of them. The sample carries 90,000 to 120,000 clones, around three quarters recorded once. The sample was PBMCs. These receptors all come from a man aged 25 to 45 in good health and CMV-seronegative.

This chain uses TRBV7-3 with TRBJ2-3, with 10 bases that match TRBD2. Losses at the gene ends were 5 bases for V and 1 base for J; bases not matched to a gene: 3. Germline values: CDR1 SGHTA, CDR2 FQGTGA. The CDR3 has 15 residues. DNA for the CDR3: TGTGCCAGCAGCCTAGCGGGAGTCGGCACAGATACGCAGTATTTT. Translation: CASSLAGVGTDTQYF. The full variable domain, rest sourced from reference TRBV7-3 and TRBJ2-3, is GAGVSQTPSNKVTEKGKYVELRCDPISGHTALYWYRQSLGQGPEFLIYFQGTGAADDSGLPNDRFFAVRPEGSVSTLKIQRTERGDSAVYLCASSLAGVGTDTQYFGPGTRLTVL.

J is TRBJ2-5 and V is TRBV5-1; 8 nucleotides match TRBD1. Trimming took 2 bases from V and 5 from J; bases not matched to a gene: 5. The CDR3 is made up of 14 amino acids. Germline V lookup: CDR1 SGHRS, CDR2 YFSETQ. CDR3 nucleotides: TGCGCCAGCAGCTTCAAGGACAGGGAGGAGACCCAGTACTTC. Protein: CASSFKDREETQYF. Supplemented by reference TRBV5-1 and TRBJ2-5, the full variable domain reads KAGVTQTPRYLIKTRGQQVTLSCSPISGHRSVSWYQQTPGQGLQFLFEYFSETQRNKGNFPGRFSGRQFSNSRSEMNVSTLELGDSALYLCASSFKDREETQYFGPGTRLLVL.

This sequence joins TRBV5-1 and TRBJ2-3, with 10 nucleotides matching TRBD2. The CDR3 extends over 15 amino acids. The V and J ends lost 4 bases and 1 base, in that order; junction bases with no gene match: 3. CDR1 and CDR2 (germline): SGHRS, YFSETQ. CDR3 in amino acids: CASSLAGVGTDTQYF. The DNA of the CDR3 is TGCGCCAGCAGCCTAGCGGGAGTGGGCACAGATACGCAGTATTTT.

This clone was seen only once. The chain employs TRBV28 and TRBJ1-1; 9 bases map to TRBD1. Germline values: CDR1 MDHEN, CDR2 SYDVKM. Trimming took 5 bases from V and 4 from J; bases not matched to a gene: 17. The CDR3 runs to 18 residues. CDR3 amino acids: CASSITIRDREFGTEAFF. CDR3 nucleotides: TGTGCCAGCAGTATCACCATCCGGGACAGGGAATTCGGCACTGAAGCTTTCTTT. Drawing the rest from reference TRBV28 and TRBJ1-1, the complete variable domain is DVKVTQSSRYLVKRTGEKVFLECVQDMDHENMFWYRQDPGLGLRLIYFSYDVKMKEKGDIPEGYSVSREKKERFSLILESASTNQTSMYLCASSITIRDREFGTEAFFGQGTRLTVV.

The CDR3 sequence: CASSLEGATGANVLTF. CDR3 DNA sequence: TGCGCCAGCAGCTTGGAAGGGGCTACTGGGGCCAACGTCCTGACTTTC. The rearrangement links TRBV5-1 to TRBJ2-6; TRBD1 might be the D (5 bases). The germline V gene encodes CDR1 SGHRS and CDR2 YFSETQ. The length of the CDR3 is 16 residues. Trimming pared 0 bases from V and 2 bases from J, leaving 9 bases between.

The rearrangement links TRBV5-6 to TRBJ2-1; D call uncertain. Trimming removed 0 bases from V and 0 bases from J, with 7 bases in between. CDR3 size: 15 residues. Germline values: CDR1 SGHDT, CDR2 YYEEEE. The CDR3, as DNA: TGTGCCAGCAGCTTGGGACAAGGCTCCTACAATGAGCAGTTCTTC. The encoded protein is CASSLGQGSYNEQFF. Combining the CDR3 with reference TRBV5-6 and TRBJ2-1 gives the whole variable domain DAGVTQSPTHLIKTRGQQVTLRCSPKSGHDTVSWYQQALGQGPQFIFQYYEEEERQRGNFPDRFSGHQFPNYSSELNVNALLLGDSALYLCASSLGQGSYNEQFFGPGTRLTVL.

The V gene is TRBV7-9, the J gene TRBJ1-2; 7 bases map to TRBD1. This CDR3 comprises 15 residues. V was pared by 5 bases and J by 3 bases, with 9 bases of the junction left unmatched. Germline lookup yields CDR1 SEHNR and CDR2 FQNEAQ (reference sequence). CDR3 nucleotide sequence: TGTGCCAGCAGCCAAGACAGGGCGACGGACTATGGCTACACCTTC. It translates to CASSQDRATDYGYTF.

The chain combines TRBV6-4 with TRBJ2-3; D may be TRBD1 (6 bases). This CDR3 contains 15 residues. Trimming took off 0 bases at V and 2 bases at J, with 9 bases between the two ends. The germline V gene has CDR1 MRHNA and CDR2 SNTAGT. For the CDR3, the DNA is TGTGCCAGCAGTGACTCGGGACACCCCACAGATACGCAGTATTTT. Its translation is CASSDSGHPTDTQYF.

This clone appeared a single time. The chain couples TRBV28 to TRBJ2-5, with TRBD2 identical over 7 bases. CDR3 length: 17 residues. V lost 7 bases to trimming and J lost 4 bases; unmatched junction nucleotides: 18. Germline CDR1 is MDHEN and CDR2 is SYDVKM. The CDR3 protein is CASIDLAGDRVGETQYF. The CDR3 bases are TGTGCCAGCATCGACCTCGCGGGAGATCGGGTAGGAGAGACCCAGTACTTC.

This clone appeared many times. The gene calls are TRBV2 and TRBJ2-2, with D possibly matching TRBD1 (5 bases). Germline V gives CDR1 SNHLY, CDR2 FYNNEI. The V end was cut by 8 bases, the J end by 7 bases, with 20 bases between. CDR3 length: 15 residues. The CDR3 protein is CASGWGARMGGELFF. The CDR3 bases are TGTGCCAGCGGGTGGGGCGCGAGGATGGGCGGGGAGCTGTTTTTT.

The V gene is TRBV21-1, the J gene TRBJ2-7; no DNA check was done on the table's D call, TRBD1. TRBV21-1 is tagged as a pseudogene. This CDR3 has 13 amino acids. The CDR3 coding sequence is TGTGCCAGCAGGGACAGGGGGGCCTACGAGCAGTACTTC. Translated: CASRDRGAYEQYF.

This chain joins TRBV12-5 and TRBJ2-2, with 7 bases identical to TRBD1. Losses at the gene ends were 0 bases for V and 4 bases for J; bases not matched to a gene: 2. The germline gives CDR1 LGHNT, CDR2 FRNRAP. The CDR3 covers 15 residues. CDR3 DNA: TGTGCTAGTGGTTTGGTGGCAGGGGGCACCGGGGAGCTGTTTTTT. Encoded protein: CASGLVAGGTGELFF.

CDR3: CASSPHEGASNQPQHF. In DNA, the CDR3 is TGTGCCAGCAGTCCCCACGAGGGGGCGAGCAATCAGCCCCAGCATTTT. The J gene is TRBJ1-5, the V gene TRBV25-1; 7 bases fit TRBD1. This CDR3 comprises 16 residues. The junction had 8 bases not matched to a gene; V was cut back by 5 bases and J by 1 base. Germline V CDR1 and CDR2: MGHDK, SYGVNS.

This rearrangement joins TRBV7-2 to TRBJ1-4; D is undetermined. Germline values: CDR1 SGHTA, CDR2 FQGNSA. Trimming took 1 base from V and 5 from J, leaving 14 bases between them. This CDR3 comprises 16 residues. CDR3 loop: CASSLGSQVRNEKLFF. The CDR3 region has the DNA TGTGCCAGCAGCTTAGGTTCCCAGGTCCGCAATGAAAAACTGTTTTTT.

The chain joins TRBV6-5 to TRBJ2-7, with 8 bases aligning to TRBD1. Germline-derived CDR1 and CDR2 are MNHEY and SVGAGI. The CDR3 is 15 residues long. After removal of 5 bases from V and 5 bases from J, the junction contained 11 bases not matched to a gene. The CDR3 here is CASSGHPDRGHEQYF. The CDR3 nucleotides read TGTGCCAGCAGTGGCCACCCAGACAGGGGCCACGAGCAGTACTTC.

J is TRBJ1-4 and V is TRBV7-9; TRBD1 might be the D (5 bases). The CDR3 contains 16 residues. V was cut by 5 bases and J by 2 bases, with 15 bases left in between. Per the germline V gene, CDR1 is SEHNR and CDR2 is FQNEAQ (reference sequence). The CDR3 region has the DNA TGTGCCAGCAGCCCACGCGGGGGAGCGACTAATGAAAAACTGTTTTTT. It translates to CASSPRGGATNEKLFF.

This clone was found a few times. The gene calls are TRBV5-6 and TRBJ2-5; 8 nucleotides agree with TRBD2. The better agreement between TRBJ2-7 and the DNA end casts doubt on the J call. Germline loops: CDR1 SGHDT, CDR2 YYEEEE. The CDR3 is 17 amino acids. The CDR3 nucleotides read TGTGCCAGCCCACTTGACACCACAACTAGCGGTGCCTACGAGCAGTACTTC. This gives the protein CASPLDTTTSGAYEQYF.

DNA of the CDR3: TGTGCCTGGAGTTCTAGCCCTGTTGGCTACACCTTC. This translates into CAWSSSPVGYTF. The gene calls are TRBV30 and TRBJ1-2; no clear D gene. The CDR3 consists of 12 residues. Looked up from germline, CDR1 is GTSNPN and CDR2 is SVGIG (reference sequence). V was cut by 2 bases and J by 7 bases, with 11 bases left in between.